This T cell receptor (beta chain) was identified in a study of T cell changes during pregnancy in multiple sclerosis. Trimming shortened V by 1 base and J by 4 bases, and 10 bases separated the two germline ends. Germline CDR1 is SGHRS and CDR2 is YFSETQ. This CDR3 region has 14 residues. Assay used: immunoSEQ multiplex PCR; TCRdb lists only in-frame clones, some missing. The sample holds approximately 49,000 clones, nearly 90% seen once. This clone is a singleton in its sample. This chain uses TRBV5-1 with TRBJ2-3; D is unclear. The sequencing used peripheral blood, collected after pregnancy. The receptor was derived from a female donor in good health, enrolled as a control in a pregnancy study. The CDR3 DNA reads as TGCGCCAGCAGCTTGCCCCTAGGCGCAGATACGCAGTATTTT. This gives the protein CASSLPLGADTQYF.